The T cell receptor (beta chain) under discussion was sequenced for a study of circulating CD8 cells and anti-PD-1 response in melanoma. Study information: Complete or partial response defined responders; stable or progressive disease, non-responders.

This clonotype counts as large. Its target is unknown. Four subsets defined by PD-1 and/or TIGIT were sorted from live CD3+CD8+TCRalphabeta+ cells. Broader study findings: Clonotype sharing was highest between DPOS and TIGIT subsets. Published repertoire comparisons used only baseline and M1 samples from a small cohort with few responders. No tumor material was available, so peptide assays assessed reactivity.

The CDR3 runs 15 residues. With 2 bases removed from V and 3 bases from J, the gap between germline ends came to 10 bases. The germline CDR1 and CDR2 sequences are MGHDK and SYGVNS. Each library started from around 15 ng of total RNA using the QIAseq Immune Repertoire TCR panel. Each CDR3 protein gets one entry after TCRdb re-called the reads with MiXCR. The profile covers 800 to 950 distinct CDR3 sequences, with 5.5% to 6% appearing a single time and 6.2% taken by the ten largest. The TCR sequence derives from a human donor with melanoma. The sequencing used CD8+ T cells from PBMCs, collected at baseline or after one month of anti-PD-1 therapy (not recorded which). The rearrangement links TRBV25-1 to TRBJ2-2; no firm D call. CDR3 nucleotides: TGTGCCAGCAGTGAAAGTACGAGGTACACCGGGGAGCTGTTTTTT. This sequence encodes CASSESTRYTGELFF.